This TCR beta chain was observed in a study of human T cells and chemical hapten exposure. Specified time point: patch test 2, 6 weeks after DPC sensitization. Treatment: therapeutic diphenylcyclopropenone sensitization with weekly scalp DPC. Trimming took off 0 bases at V and 10 bases at J, with 10 bases between the two ends. Germline V CDR1 and CDR2: SGDLS, YYNGEE. CDR3 size: 13 residues. TCRdb re-derived calls from the RACE reads in MiXCR, one entry per CDR3 protein. Of about 80,000 distinct CDR3 sequences listed, roughly a tenth are singletons. The rearrangement joins TRBV9 to TRBJ2-2; D remains ambiguous. This specimen consisted of whole blood, obtained in connection with sensitization to the hapten diphenylcyclopropenone (DPC). The clonotype comes from a woman aged 25 to 45 with alopecia areata. Some clones in this sample may be carry-over from other donors' samples. This CDR3 is CASSVVLGVELFF. CDR3 nucleotides: TGTGCCAGCAGCGTAGTGCTGGGTGTGGAGCTGTTTTTT.